This entry lists 32 T cell receptor beta chains sequenced from one sample in a study of OX40 agonist ivuxolimab in advanced cancers. Sequencing used immunoSEQ multiplex PCR; TCRdb keeps in-frame clones, though not all of them. This sample has about 88,000 clones; about 85% occur once, and the top ten carry about 4.1%. This material consisted of CD4+ or CD8+ T cells sorted from blood, taken in a trial of the OX40 agonist ivuxolimab. These receptors all come from an adult with an advanced solid tumor such as melanoma, head and neck, liver or kidney cancer.

This chain joins TRBV6-5 and TRBJ1-5; D is uncertain. Trimming removed 5 bases from V and 3 bases from J, with 14 bases in between. The germline CDR1 and CDR2 sequences are MNHEY and SVGAGI. CDR3 size: 15 residues. The chain's CDR3 is CASSPHAGINQPQHF. As DNA, the CDR3 is TGTGCCAGCAGTCCCCACGCGGGAATCAATCAGCCCCAGCATTTT.

The CDR3 sequence is CASSFPGQGAYNYGYTF. The CDR3 DNA sequence: TGTGCCAGCAGTTTCCCGGGACAGGGGGCCTACAACTATGGCTACACCTTC. The rearrangement links TRBV28 to TRBJ1-2; the match to TRBD1 covers 12 bases. Germline CDR1 and CDR2: MDHEN and SYDVKM. Germline trimming cut 3 bases from V and 2 bases from J; bases unmatched to any gene: 7. The CDR3 totals 17 residues.

This clone was recorded a few times. The chain uses TRBV7-2 and TRBJ2-7; TRBD2 matches at 7 bases. V was pared by 4 bases and J by 2 bases, with 11 bases of the junction left unmatched. Germline V CDR1 and CDR2: SGHTA, FQGNSA. CDR3 size: 16 residues. The CDR3 is CASSSSQASGTYEQYF. CDR3 coding DNA: TGTGCCAGCAGCTCGTCCCAGGCTAGCGGCACCTACGAGCAGTACTTC. Based on the CDR3 plus reference TRBV7-2 and TRBJ2-7, the full variable domain is GAGVSQSPSNKVTEKGKDVELRCDPISGHTALYWYRQSLGQGLEFLIYFQGNSAPDKSGLPSDRFSAERTGGSVSTLTIQRTQQEDSAVYLCASSSSQASGTYEQYFGPGTRLTVT.

The chain employs TRBV4-1 and TRBJ1-1; D might be TRBD1 (5 bases). CDR3 length equals 15 residues. Germline CDR1 is MGHRA and CDR2 is YSYEKL. The V and J ends lost 1 base and 0 bases respectively, with 9 bases between them. The CDR3 nucleotides read TGCGCCAGCAGCCAAGGCAGGGCTTTGAACACTGAAGCTTTCTTT. It codes for CASSQGRALNTEAFF.

The chain links TRBV4-2 to TRBJ2-7, with 12 nucleotides matching TRBD2. The ends lost 3 bases at V and 4 bases at J; junction bases unmatched: 10. Per germline, CDR1 LGHNA and CDR2 YNFKEQ. CDR3 length equals 17 residues. CDR3 coding DNA: TGTGCCAGCAGCCAGGAGATCCTAGCGGGAGGGCAATACGAGCAGTACTTC. Amino acids: CASSQEILAGGQYEQYF.

This rearrangement joins TRBV9 to TRBJ2-2; no clear D gene. The CDR3 loop spans 13 amino acids. The germline CDR1 and CDR2 sequences are SGDLS and YYNGEE. The V and J ends lost 7 bases and 2 bases respectively, with 9 bases between them. The CDR3 spells CASGDPNTGELFF. The DNA for the CDR3 is TGTGCCAGCGGTGACCCCAACACCGGGGAGCTGTTTTTT.

The rearrangement uses TRBV6-5 and TRBJ2-1; 7 bases match TRBD1. J lost 11 bases, V lost 4 bases, and 2 bases had no gene match. The germline gives CDR1 MNHEY, CDR2 SVGAGI. The CDR3 has 11 residues. The CDR3 region has the DNA TGTGCCAGCAGTTTGACAGGGAAGCAGTTCTTC. This codes for CASSLTGKQFF.

The chain couples TRBV28 to TRBJ2-7; no clear D. Deletions cut 7 bases from V and 0 bases from J, with 19 bases between. The CDR3 contains 16 residues. Germline loops: CDR1 MDHEN, CDR2 SYDVKM. The CDR3 DNA reads as TGTGCCAGCAATATCAAAGAGTTCCCACACTCCTACGAGCAGTACTTC. Its translation: CASNIKEFPHSYEQYF. Complete variable domain (other parts from reference TRBV28 and TRBJ2-7): DVKVTQSSRYLVKRTGEKVFLECVQDMDHENMFWYRQDPGLGLRLIYFSYDVKMKEKGDIPEGYSVSREKKERFSLILESASTNQTSMYLCASNIKEFPHSYEQYFGPGTRLTVT.

This clone has only one observation. The V and J genes are TRBV9 and TRBJ2-7; either TRBD1 or TRBD2 may supply D (5 bases each). The CDR3 is 14 amino acids. Germline V gene data show CDR1 as SGDLS and CDR2 as YYNGEE. V was cut by 2 bases and J by 3 bases, with 12 bases left in between. The CDR3 DNA reads TGTGCCAGCAGCGTCGGGACGGCAAGCTACGAGCAGTACTTC. Amino acid sequence: CASSVGTASYEQYF.

The J gene is TRBJ2-2, the V gene TRBV14; tentatively, D is TRBD1 (5 bases). Germline-derived CDR1 and CDR2 are SGHDN and FVKESK. This CDR3 is built from 16 residues. Trimming took off 4 bases at V and 3 bases at J, with 15 bases between the two ends. The CDR3 DNA follows: TGTGCCAGCAGCCCCTTGCGTCAAGGGGACACCGGGGAGCTGTTTTTT. Protein product: CASSPLRQGDTGELFF.

The gene calls are TRBV2 and TRBJ2-5; a weak D match, TRBD1 (6 bases). Gene TRBJ2-7 matches the end of the DNA better, so the J call may be wrong. The length of the CDR3 is 13 residues. CDR1 is SNHLY and CDR2 is FYNNEI in the germline V gene. In nucleotides, the CDR3 is TGTGCCAGCAGTGATTACAGGGCGGTCGAGCAGTACTTC. Translated: CASSDYRAVEQYF.

The V call is TRBV28, the J call TRBJ2-7, with D unclear. Germline CDR1 and CDR2: MDHEN and SYDVKM. The germline V and J ends were trimmed by 3 bases and 1 base, with 7 bases remaining between them. The CDR3 has 13 amino acids. As DNA, the CDR3 is TGTGCCAGCAGTTTCATGGCGTCCTACGAGCAGTACTTC. Its protein product is CASSFMASYEQYF.

V is TRBV2 and J is TRBJ1-4; a weak D match, TRBD1 (6 bases). Trimming cost V 3 bases and J 7 bases, with 15 bases left between them. CDR1 is SNHLY, CDR2 FYNNEI, per germline. CDR3 size: 15 residues. The DNA of the CDR3 is TGTGCCAGCAGTGACATGGGGGGCGTTCTTGAAAAACTGTTTTTT. The encoded protein is CASSDMGGVLEKLFF.

This clone showed up just a few times. The V gene is TRBV27, the J gene TRBJ1-5, with D unclear. This CDR3 comprises 13 residues. Germline CDR1 MNHEY, CDR2 SMNVEV (reference sequence). The germline V and J ends were trimmed by 6 bases and 0 bases, with 6 bases remaining between them. In DNA, the CDR3 is TGTGCCAGCAGCTCCTATAGCAATCAGCCCCAGCATTTT. It is translated as CASSSYSNQPQHF.

The chain employs TRBV27 and TRBJ1-2, with D hard to call. Germline loops: CDR1 MNHEY, CDR2 SMNVEV (reference sequence). Trimming took 2 bases from V and 2 from J, leaving 6 bases between them. The CDR3 is 13 amino acids. CDR3 loop: CASSLTPNYGYTF. The DNA of the CDR3 is TGTGCCAGCAGTTTAACTCCCAACTATGGCTACACCTTC.

The chain employs TRBV5-4 and TRBJ2-7, with unresolved D. V was cut by 4 bases and J by 6 bases, with 14 bases left in between. There are 13 residues in the CDR3. Germline V gene data show CDR1 as SGHNT and CDR2 as YYREEE (reference sequence). The CDR3 DNA sequence: TGTGCCAGCAGCCCGGTGGGCATCGCCGAGCAGTACTTC. This gives the protein CASSPVGIAEQYF.

V is TRBV6-5 and J is TRBJ2-7, with D uncertain. Trimming pared 5 bases from V and 7 bases from J, leaving 12 bases between. CDR3 length: 12 amino acids. Germline assignment: CDR1 MNHEY and CDR2 SVGAGI. CDR3: CASSPQAWEQYF. The CDR3 DNA is TGTGCCAGCAGTCCCCAGGCTTGGGAGCAGTACTTC.

The rearrangement uses TRBV12-5 and TRBJ2-5; 8 nucleotides align to TRBD1. J gave up 5 bases and V 2 bases, and 10 bases lay outside the gene matches. The CDR3 totals 16 residues. The germline CDR1 and CDR2 sequences are LGHNT and FRNRAP. The DNA of the CDR3 is TGTGCTAGTGGTTTGTCCCAGACAGGGGAAGGGGAGACCCAGTACTTC. Translating gives CASGLSQTGEGETQYF.

The V call is TRBV7-9, the J call TRBJ1-1; no reliable D call. Germline CDR1 SEHNR, CDR2 FQNEAQ (reference sequence). The CDR3 is 15 amino acids. V dropped 0 bases and J dropped 1 base, with 9 bases sitting between them. The CDR3 DNA sequence: TGTGCCAGCAGCTTAGCGCTGGCCACGAACACTGAAGCTTTCTTT. Translated, it gives CASSLALATNTEAFF.

This chain connects TRBV10-3 to TRBJ1-5; TRBD1 aligns across 7 bases. Germline CDR1 reads ENHRY; CDR2 reads SYGVKD. V lost 8 bases and J lost 2; bases outside the gene matches: 24. The CDR3 has 20 residues. The CDR3 bases are TGTGCCATCCCAGGGGGGGAGGAGCAAACAGGGTCTTATGGCAATCAGCCCCAGCATTTT. Its translation: CAIPGGEEQTGSYGNQPQHF.

The chain has TRBV10-3 and TRBJ1-4; 10 nucleotides align to TRBD1. Trimming removed 0 bases from V and 2 bases from J; junction bases left unmatched: 3. This CDR3 is built from 17 residues. Germline lookup yields CDR1 ENHRY and CDR2 SYGVKD. The CDR3 here is CAISESGQGGTNEKLFF. In DNA form, the CDR3 reads TGTGCCATCAGTGAGTCCGGACAGGGGGGCACTAATGAAAAACTGTTTTTT.

The rearrangement links TRBV11-1 to TRBJ2-3; D may be TRBD1 (6 bases). Germline values: CDR1 SGHAT, CDR2 FQDESV (reference sequence). The V and J ends lost 4 bases and 2 bases respectively, with 13 bases between them. The length of the CDR3 is 15 residues. CDR3 residues: CASSSTRGLTDTQYF. The CDR3 DNA reads as TGTGCCAGCAGCTCCACCAGGGGCCTCACAGATACGCAGTATTTT.

This rearrangement joins TRBV4-1 to TRBJ2-1, with 8 bases lining up with TRBD1. The CDR3 length is 15 residues. After removal of 6 bases from V and 6 bases from J, the junction contained 10 bases not matched to a gene. Germline V gives CDR1 MGHRA, CDR2 YSYEKL. This CDR3 reads CASRQQGGKSNEQFF. The CDR3 nucleotides read TGCGCCAGCAGGCAACAGGGGGGTAAGTCCAATGAGCAGTTCTTC.

This chain links TRBV28 with TRBJ2-3; no clear D. Trimming left V 7 bases short and J 3 bases short, with 14 bases between. The germline CDR1 and CDR2 sequences are MDHEN and SYDVKM. This CDR3 is 14 amino acids long. The CDR3 reads CASTGVWATDTQYF. CDR3 coding DNA: TGTGCCAGCACTGGGGTATGGGCGACAGATACGCAGTATTTT.

The rearrangement links TRBV18 to TRBJ2-3; no clear D. Trimming removed 6 bases at V and 2 bases at J, with 12 bases between. The germline V gene has CDR1 KGHSH and CDR2 LQKENI. The CDR3 extends over 14 amino acids. CDR3 sequence (DNA): TGTGCCAGCTCCCCCCGGCCACCCACAGATACGCAGTATTTT. It translates to CASSPRPPTDTQYF.

The V gene is TRBV29-1, the J gene TRBJ2-7; no firm D call. The CDR3 loop spans 14 amino acids. The germline V and J ends were trimmed by 4 bases and 3 bases, with 16 bases remaining between them. Per germline, CDR1 SQVTM and CDR2 ANQGSEA. CDR3 sequence reads: CSVGEGRTSYEQYF. CDR3 nucleotides: TGCAGCGTTGGGGAAGGCAGAACCAGCTACGAGCAGTACTTC.

This rearrangement joins TRBV5-4 to TRBJ1-5; D remains ambiguous. V was pared by 1 base and J by 0 bases, with 17 bases between. The CDR3 totals 18 residues. Germline V gives CDR1 SGHNT, CDR2 YYREEE (reference sequence). The CDR3 is CASSLRPFGGDSNQPQHF. CDR3 bases: TGTGCCAGCAGCTTGCGTCCTTTTGGCGGAGATAGCAATCAGCCCCAGCATTTT.

The gene calls are TRBV19 and TRBJ2-1; D may be TRBD1 (5 bases). Germline V CDR1 and CDR2: LNHDA, SQIVND (reference sequence). CDR3 length: 14 residues. V was pared by 5 bases and J by 7 bases, with 15 bases between. The CDR3 loop reads CASSLLKRGNEQFF. The CDR3 coding sequence is TGTGCCAGTAGTTTGTTGAAAAGGGGAAATGAGCAGTTCTTC.

The chain uses TRBV5-1 and TRBJ2-5, with TRBD1 matching over 9 bases. The V segment lost 0 bases and the J segment 4 bases; nucleotides outside the gene matches: 4. Germline-derived CDR1 and CDR2 are SGHRS and YFSETQ. The CDR3 totals 15 residues. The CDR3 sequence: CASSLGQGVRETQYF. The CDR3 DNA is TGCGCCAGCAGCTTGGGACAGGGGGTGAGAGAGACCCAGTACTTC.

This clone was observed a single time. The chain combines TRBV6-1 with TRBJ2-7; D is unclear. The V gene lost 6 bases and the J gene lost 2 bases, with 8 bases spanning the gap. Germline V gene data show CDR1 as MNHNS and CDR2 as SASEGT. This CDR3 spans 12 amino acids. CDR3 DNA: TGTGCCAGCAGAAGCAGGACCTACGAGCAGTACTTC. Amino acids: CASRSRTYEQYF.

The V call is TRBV18, the J call TRBJ2-5; D remains ambiguous. V lost 1 base, J lost 2 bases, and 8 bases lay in between. In germline, CDR1 is KGHSH, CDR2 LQKENI. The CDR3 sequence is 14 residues long. The CDR3 here is CASSPRAEQETQYF. CDR3 DNA sequence: TGTGCCAGCTCACCACGGGCAGAACAAGAGACCCAGTACTTC.

The V gene is TRBV5-5, the J gene TRBJ2-7; D not certain. Between the trimmed V and J ends, which lost 6 bases and 4 bases, there was a span of 8 bases. The CDR3 length is 11 residues. Germline lookup yields CDR1 SGHKS and CDR2 YYEKEE (reference sequence). The CDR3 reads CASTGGYEQYF. CDR3 nucleotides: TGTGCCAGCACCGGCGGTTACGAGCAGTACTTC.